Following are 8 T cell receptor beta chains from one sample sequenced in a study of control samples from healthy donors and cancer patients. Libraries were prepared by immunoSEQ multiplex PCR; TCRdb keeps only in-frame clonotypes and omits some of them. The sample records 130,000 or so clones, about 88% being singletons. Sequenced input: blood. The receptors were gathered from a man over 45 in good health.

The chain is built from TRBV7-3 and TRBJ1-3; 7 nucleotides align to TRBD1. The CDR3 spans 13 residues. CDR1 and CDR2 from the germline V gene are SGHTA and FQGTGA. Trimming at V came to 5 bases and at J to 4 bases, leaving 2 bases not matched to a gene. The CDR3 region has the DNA TGTGCCAGCAGCCTGGGACAGGGAAACACCATATATTTT. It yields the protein CASSLGQGNTIYF.

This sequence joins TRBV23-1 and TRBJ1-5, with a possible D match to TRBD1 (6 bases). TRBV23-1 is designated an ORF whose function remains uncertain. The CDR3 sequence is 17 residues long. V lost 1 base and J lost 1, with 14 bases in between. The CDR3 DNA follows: TGCGCCAGCAGTCAATGGGAGGGGGTAGGAAGCAATCAGCCCCAGCATTTT. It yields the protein CASSQWEGVGSNQPQHF.

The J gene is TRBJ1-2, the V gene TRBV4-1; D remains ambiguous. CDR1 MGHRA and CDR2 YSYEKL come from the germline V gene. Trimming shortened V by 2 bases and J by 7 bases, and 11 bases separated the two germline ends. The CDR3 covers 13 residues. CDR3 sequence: CASSQRWEAGYTF. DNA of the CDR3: TGCGCCAGCAGCCAAAGGTGGGAGGCTGGCTACACCTTC.

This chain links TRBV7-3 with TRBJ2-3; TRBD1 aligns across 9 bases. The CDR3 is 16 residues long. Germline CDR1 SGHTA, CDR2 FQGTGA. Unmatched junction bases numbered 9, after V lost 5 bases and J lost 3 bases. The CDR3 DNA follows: TGTGCCAGCAGCGCAACAGGGGGCATTGGTACAGATACGCAGTATTTT. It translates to CASSATGGIGTDTQYF.

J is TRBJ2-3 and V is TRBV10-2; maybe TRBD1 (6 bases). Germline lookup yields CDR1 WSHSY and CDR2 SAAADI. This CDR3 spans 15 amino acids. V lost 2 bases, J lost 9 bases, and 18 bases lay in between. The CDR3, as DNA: TGCGCCAGCAGTGAGCAGGGGTCCCGCTCTGAAACGCAGTATTTT. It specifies CASSEQGSRSETQYF.

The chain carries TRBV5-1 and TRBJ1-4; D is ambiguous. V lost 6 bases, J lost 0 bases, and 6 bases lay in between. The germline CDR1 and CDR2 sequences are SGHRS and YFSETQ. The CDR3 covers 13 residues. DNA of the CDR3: TGCGCCAGCAAGGTTGCAACTAATGAAAAACTGTTTTTT. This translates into CASKVATNEKLFF.

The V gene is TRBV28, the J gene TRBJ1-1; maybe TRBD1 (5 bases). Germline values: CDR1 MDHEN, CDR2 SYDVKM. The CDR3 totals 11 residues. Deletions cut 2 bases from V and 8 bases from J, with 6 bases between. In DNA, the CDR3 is TGTGCCAGCAGTTTACGGGGGGAAGCTTTCTTT. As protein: CASSLRGEAFF. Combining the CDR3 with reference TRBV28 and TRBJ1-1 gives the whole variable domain DVKVTQSSRYLVKRTGEKVFLECVQDMDHENMFWYRQDPGLGLRLIYFSYDVKMKEKGDIPEGYSVSREKKERFSLILESASTNQTSMYLCASSLRGEAFFGQGTRLTVV.

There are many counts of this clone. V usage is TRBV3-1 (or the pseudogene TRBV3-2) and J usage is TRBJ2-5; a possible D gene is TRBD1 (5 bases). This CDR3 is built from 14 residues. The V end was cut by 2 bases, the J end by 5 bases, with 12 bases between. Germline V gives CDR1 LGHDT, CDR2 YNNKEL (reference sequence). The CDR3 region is CASSQQGRLETQYF. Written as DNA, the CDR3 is TGTGCCAGCAGCCAACAGGGTCGTTTGGAGACCCAGTACTTC.